This T cell receptor beta chain comes out of a study of a mutant IDH1 vaccine in newly diagnosed glioma. Background on the study: Vaccine administration was initiated 4-6 weeks following radiotherapy alone, or with temozolomide cycles. Treated patients showed a male proportion of approximately 62%, a female proportion of around 40%, and a mean age of around 39 years.

Generated by immunoSEQ multiplex PCR, the TCRdb table keeps only in-frame clones and is missing some. There are roughly 120,000 clones in the sample; 75% to 90% occur only once, and 0.5% to 0.65% lies in the top ten. The study, taken as a whole, reports: Apparently, pseudoprogression bore no relation to changes among the top peripheral T cell clonotypes.

Time point denoted: week 11, during vaccination. Doses of 300 ug of mutant IDH1 20-mer peptide were given with topical imiquimod. Diagnosis in the donors showed new WHO grade 3 or 4 astrocytomas that were IDH1-mutant and ATRX-lost. Points on this clone: Its antigen is currently unknown.

This clonotype was obtained from a woman in her fifties or sixties with glioma. This sample comprised PBMCs, obtained from a glioma patient whose treatment included an IDH1 peptide vaccine.

This CDR3 reads CASSQGTTGELFF. For the CDR3, the DNA is TGTGCCAGCAGCCAAGGGACCACCGGGGAGCTGTTTTTT. This chain links TRBV4-2 with TRBJ2-2; no reliable D call. Trimming took off 1 base at V and 4 bases at J, with 4 bases between the two ends. Germline V CDR1 and CDR2: LGHNA, YNFKEQ. The length of the CDR3 is 13 residues.